The clone carrying this T cell receptor beta chain was picked up many times. This specimen comes from a study of T cells in Graves' hyperthyroidism and ophthalmopathy. The investigators amplified TCR beta CDR3 regions from RNA transcripts. HTBI primers were used for first-round RT-PCR of the TCR CDR3. TCRdb re-called the multiplex PCR reads through MiXCR, storing one row per CDR3 protein. The repertoire consists of roughly 100,000 distinct CDR3 sequences, with about half occurring once and the leading ten covering approximately 30%. Lactation, pregnancy, other autoimmune disease or uncontrolled infection excluded patients. The PBMCs studied were ones that came from 9 to 10 ml fresh peripheral blood. This CDR3 has 18 residues. The V and J ends lost 6 bases and 0 bases respectively, with 22 bases between them. Germline CDR1 WNHNN, CDR2 SYGVQD (reference sequence).

Source material: blood. The origin of this receptor is a man aged 35-49 years with Graves' hyperthyroidism. V and J are TRBV10-1 and TRBJ2-3, with D maybe TRBD1 (5 bases). The CDR3 nucleotides read TGCGCCAGCAGCCCAGACGTAGGGGAATCTTCTAGCACAGATACGCAGTATTTT. This codes for CASSPDVGESSSTDTQYF.